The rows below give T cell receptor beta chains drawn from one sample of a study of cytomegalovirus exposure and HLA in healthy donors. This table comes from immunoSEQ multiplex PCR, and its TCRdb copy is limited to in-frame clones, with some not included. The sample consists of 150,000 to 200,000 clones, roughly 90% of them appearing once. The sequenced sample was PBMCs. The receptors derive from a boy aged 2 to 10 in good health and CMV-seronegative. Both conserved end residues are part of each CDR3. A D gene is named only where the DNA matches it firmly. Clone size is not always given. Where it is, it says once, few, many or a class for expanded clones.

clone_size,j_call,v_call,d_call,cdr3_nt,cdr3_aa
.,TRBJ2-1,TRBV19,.,TGTGCCAGTAGCATAGCCAGCTCCTACAATGAGCAGTTCTTC,CASSIASSYNEQFF
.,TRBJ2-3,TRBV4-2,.,TGTGCCAGCAGCCAACTCTCACAGGGTGGCGCAGATACGCAGTATTTT,CASSQLSQGGADTQYF
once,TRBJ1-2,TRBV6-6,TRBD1,TGTGCCAGCACAAGCAGGGACAGGGCGGAAAATGGCTACACCTTC,CASTSRDRAENGYTF
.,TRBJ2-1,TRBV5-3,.,TGTGCCAACACGCACCCCGAGCAGTTCTTC,CANTHPEQFF
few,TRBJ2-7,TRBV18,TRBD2,TGTGCCAGCTCACCACCCGTTGGGGCGCGGGGGTACGAGCAGTACTTC,CASSPPVGARGYEQYF
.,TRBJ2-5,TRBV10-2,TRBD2,TGCGCCAGCAGTGAGGGGACTAGGGGAGGGGCACAAGAGACCCAGTACTTC,CASSEGTRGGAQETQYF
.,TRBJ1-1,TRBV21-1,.,TGTGCCAGCGACAGGGGGCGCGAGAATGAAGCTTTCTTT,CASDRGRENEAFF
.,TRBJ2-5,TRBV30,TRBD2,TGTGCCTGGACTAGCGGGATCCAAGAGACCCAGTACTTC,CAWTSGIQETQYF
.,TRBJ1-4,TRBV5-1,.,TGCGCCAGCAGCTTGGAGGGGGTGGCTAATGAAAAACTGTTTTTT,CASSLEGVANEKLFF
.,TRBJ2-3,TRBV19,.,TGTGCCAGTAGTATGGCAGGGAGCACAGATACGCAGTATTTT,CASSMAGSTDTQYF
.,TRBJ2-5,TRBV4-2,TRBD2,TGTGCCAGCAGCCAAGAGCGGGGGGGCCAAGAGACCCAGTACTTC,CASSQERGGQETQYF
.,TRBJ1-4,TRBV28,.,TGTGCCAGCAGCGAGCTGACATTCGGTAATGAAAAACTGTTTTTT,CASSELTFGNEKLFF